The next 26 T cell receptor beta chains were all read from a single sample in a study of CD8 T cells in Susac syndrome. Random hexamers primed reverse transcription of 0.5 to 1 ug RNA. TCRdb re-called the immunoSEQ multiplex PCR reads with MiXCR, one entry per CDR3 protein. The table lists around 270,000 distinct CDR3 sequences, 85% of them singletons. The specimen was CD8+ T cells from PBMCs. The receptor source for this set is a human donor with multiple sclerosis.

This clonotype was observed a handful of times. V usage is TRBV6-6 and J usage is TRBJ2-3, with D possibly TRBD2 on 6 matching bases. Germline assignment: CDR1 MNHNY and CDR2 SVGAGI (reference sequence). V shed 8 bases and J shed 0 bases, with 12 bases lying between them. The CDR3 has 14 residues. CDR3 in DNA: TGTGCCAGCGGATTAGCGGTTAGCACAGATACGCAGTATTTT. This codes for CASGLAVSTDTQYF.

The V call is TRBV7-8, the J call TRBJ2-1, with TRBD1 as a possible D gene (6 bases). CDR1 SGHVS and CDR2 FQNEAQ come from the germline V gene. The ends were cut back, 5 bases at V and 0 bases at J, with 14 bases in the middle. CDR3 size: 16 residues. In nucleotides, the CDR3 is TGTGCCAGCAGCGGTCTTAGGGGGAGCTCCTACAATGAGCAGTTCTTC. Translated: CASSGLRGSSYNEQFF.

This rearrangement joins TRBV20-1 to TRBJ2-1; D unresolved. CDR1 and CDR2 (germline): DFQATT, SNEGSKA (reference sequence). V dropped 8 bases and J dropped 1 base, with 6 bases sitting between them. The CDR3 spans 11 residues. CDR3 sequence reads: CSPRSYNEQFF. The CDR3 DNA is TGCAGTCCAAGATCCTACAATGAGCAGTTCTTC.

This rearrangement joins TRBV27 to TRBJ1-2; 9 nucleotides match TRBD1. CDR1 is MNHEY and CDR2 is SMNVEV in the germline V gene (reference sequence). V lost 5 bases, J lost 7 bases, and 17 bases stayed unmatched. The CDR3 sequence is 17 residues long. CDR3: CASSPTAGTGWPSGYTF. CDR3 DNA sequence: TGTGCCAGCAGTCCAACGGCCGGGACAGGGTGGCCGAGTGGCTACACCTTC.

V usage is TRBV9 and J usage is TRBJ2-7, with D tentatively TRBD2 (5 bases). The germline V and J ends were trimmed by 0 bases and 2 bases, with 12 bases remaining between them. Germline CDR1 and CDR2: SGDLS and YYNGEE. The length of the CDR3 is 15 residues. The CDR3: CASSVGAGGAYEQYF. The CDR3 region has the DNA TGTGCCAGCAGCGTAGGGGCCGGAGGCGCCTACGAGCAGTACTTC.

The chain employs TRBV27 and TRBJ1-1; a possible D gene is TRBD1 (6 bases). The CDR3 spans 16 residues. V was clipped by 5 bases and J by 7 bases, with 23 bases between them. Germline V gene data show CDR1 as MNHEY and CDR2 as SMNVEV (reference sequence). CDR3 in amino acids: CASSTNRDTPRGEAFF. CDR3 nucleotide sequence: TGTGCCAGCAGTACCAACAGGGACACCCCTCGAGGTGAAGCTTTCTTT.

The chain uses TRBV7-2 and TRBJ2-4; D is undetermined. This CDR3 contains 15 residues. The V and J ends lost 5 bases and 4 bases respectively, with 15 bases between them. CDR1 is SGHTA and CDR2 is FQGNSA in the germline V gene. The CDR3 sequence is CASSIIRLEKNIQYF. The CDR3 DNA reads as TGTGCCAGCAGCATTATACGACTCGAAAAAAACATTCAGTACTTC.

The rearrangement joins TRBV6-2 or TRBV6-3 to TRBJ1-5, with 7 bases fitting TRBD1. J was trimmed by 3 bases and V by 4 bases; bases with no gene match: 6. This CDR3 is 15 amino acids long. Germline V gives CDR1 MNHEY, CDR2 SVGEGT. CDR3 region: CASSSRQGSNQPQHF. The CDR3 nucleotides are TGTGCCAGCAGTTCCCGACAGGGATCCAATCAGCCCCAGCATTTT.

This chain joins TRBV4-2 and TRBJ2-1, with TRBD2 matching over 9 bases. With 4 bases clipped from V and 2 bases from J, the junction kept 6 bases outside the gene matches. Germline assignment: CDR1 LGHNA and CDR2 YNFKEQ. The length of the CDR3 is 16 residues. CDR3 loop: CASSPFSGSPYNEQFF. CDR3 DNA: TGTGCCAGCAGCCCTTTTAGCGGGAGCCCCTACAATGAGCAGTTCTTC.

The chain joins TRBV21-1 to TRBJ2-3; the table's D call TRBD1 went unverified against the DNA. TRBV21-1 is shown as a pseudogene. The CDR3 is 16 amino acids. The CDR3 region is CASSKRQGGMADTQYF. The CDR3 DNA is TGTGCCAGCAGCAAACGGCAGGGGGGAATGGCAGATACGCAGTATTTT.

CDR3 sequence: CSARSYTDNQPQHF. CDR3 bases: TGCAGTGCTAGAAGTTACACGGACAATCAGCCCCAGCATTTT. The chain combines TRBV20-1 with TRBJ1-5; unclear D gene. The V gene's germline CDR1 is DFQATT and CDR2 SNEGSKA (reference sequence). V was pared by 2 bases and J by 3 bases, with 11 bases between. The length of the CDR3 is 14 residues.

The chain's CDR3 is CASSLLENTDTQYF. DNA for the CDR3: TGTGCCAGCAGCTTATTAGAAAACACAGATACGCAGTATTTT. This sequence joins TRBV7-3 and TRBJ2-3, with D unresolved. CDR1 is SGHTA and CDR2 is FQGTGA in the germline V gene. There are 14 residues in the CDR3. The ends were cut back, 2 bases at V and 2 bases at J, with 8 bases in the middle.

This clonotype appeared a few times. The gene calls are TRBV7-9 and TRBJ2-5, with 12 bases identical to TRBD2. Losses at the gene ends were 4 bases for V and 5 bases for J; bases not matched to a gene: 8. Germline values: CDR1 SEHNR, CDR2 FQNEAQ (reference sequence). There are 16 residues in the CDR3. The CDR3 reads CASSSRLAGELETQYF. The CDR3 DNA reads as TGTGCCAGCAGCTCAAGACTAGCGGGAGAATTGGAGACCCAGTACTTC.

The chain links TRBV6-2 or TRBV6-3 to TRBJ2-5; no definite D call. In germline, CDR1 is MNHEY, CDR2 SVGEGT. Trimming left V 5 bases short and J 0 bases short, with 10 bases between. This CDR3 comprises 14 residues. CDR3 sequence: CASSPAGNQETQYF. CDR3 nucleotides: TGTGCCAGCAGTCCTGCAGGAAACCAAGAGACCCAGTACTTC.

This chain uses TRBV2 with TRBJ1-5; D perhaps matches TRBD1 (5 bases). CDR3 length: 15 residues. Germline values: CDR1 SNHLY, CDR2 FYNNEI. V was shortened by 3 bases and J by 7 bases, with 16 bases between the two germline ends. CDR3 sequence: CASSDPGHFNQPQHF. The DNA of the CDR3 is TGTGCCAGCAGTGACCCAGGGCATTTTAACCAGCCCCAGCATTTT.

This chain joins TRBV4-3 and TRBJ2-3; 10 nucleotides agree with TRBD1. The CDR3 runs 18 residues. V shed 0 bases, J shed 3 bases, and the junction held 9 bases outside the gene matches. The V gene's germline CDR1 is LGHNA and CDR2 YSLEER. Written as DNA, the CDR3 is TGCGCCAGCAGCCAAGATCCCTGGACAGGGGGAATTACAGATACGCAGTATTTT. It translates to CASSQDPWTGGITDTQYF.

The rearrangement joins TRBV27 to TRBJ2-1; 9 bases are shared with TRBD2. Losses at the gene ends were 5 bases for V and 7 bases for J; bases not matched to a gene: 9. The germline gives CDR1 MNHEY, CDR2 SMNVEV (reference sequence). This CDR3 has 15 amino acids. CDR3 region: CASSLQGLAGNEQFF. The CDR3 region has the DNA TGTGCCAGCAGTCTACAGGGACTAGCTGGTAATGAGCAGTTCTTC.

This chain uses TRBV4-1 with TRBJ1-1, with a possible D match to TRBD1 (5 bases). The V and J ends lost 6 bases and 1 base respectively, with 15 bases between them. The germline V gene encodes CDR1 MGHRA and CDR2 YSYEKL. CDR3 size: 15 residues. The CDR3 loop reads CASSPGSGGNTEAFF. The CDR3 DNA is TGCGCCAGCAGTCCCGGTAGTGGGGGGAACACTGAAGCTTTCTTT.

This chain uses TRBV4-3 with TRBJ1-1; unclear D gene. Trimming cost V 3 bases and J 2 bases, with 19 bases left between them. Germline CDR1 is LGHNA and CDR2 is YSLEER. This CDR3 spans 17 amino acids. The CDR3 DNA reads as TGCGCCAGCAGCCATTCCGCAGTGGGATGGGGAAACACTGAAGCTTTCTTT. Amino acids: CASSHSAVGWGNTEAFF.

The chain has TRBV7-9 and TRBJ2-3, with D tentatively TRBD2 (5 bases). This CDR3 comprises 14 residues. From germline, CDR1 is SEHNR and CDR2 FQNEAQ (reference sequence). The V gene lost 5 bases and the J gene lost 3 bases, with 12 bases spanning the gap. The CDR3 nucleotides are TGTGCCAGCAGCCCGATAGCGTATACAGATACGCAGTATTTT. It codes for CASSPIAYTDTQYF.

The chain employs TRBV4-3 and TRBJ2-3; D gene uncertain. Germline lookup yields CDR1 LGHNA and CDR2 YSLEER. This CDR3 spans 14 amino acids. V dropped 2 bases and J dropped 2 bases, with 8 bases sitting between them. CDR3 amino acids: CASSQLGDTDTQYF. The DNA for the CDR3 is TGCGCCAGCAGCCAATTAGGAGACACAGATACGCAGTATTTT.

The chain has TRBV28 and TRBJ2-7, with 14 nucleotides matching TRBD2. The CDR3 length is 17 residues. With 3 bases clipped from V and 5 bases from J, the junction kept 9 bases outside the gene matches. Germline assignment: CDR1 MDHEN and CDR2 SYDVKM. CDR3 DNA: TGTGCCAGCAGTTTTGGACTAGCGGGAGGAGAGCGCGACGAGCAGTACTTC. Protein: CASSFGLAGGERDEQYF.

J is TRBJ2-1 and V is TRBV28; 9 nucleotides agree with TRBD2. The CDR3 spans 16 residues. The germline V gene encodes CDR1 MDHEN and CDR2 SYDVKM. Trimming cost V 4 bases and J 5 bases; bases outside gene matches: 9. CDR3 coding DNA: TGTGCCAGCAGTTCTCGGGGACTAGCTTTAAACAATGAGCAGTTCTTC. Translating gives CASSSRGLALNNEQFF. Full variable domain (rest looked up from reference TRBV28 and TRBJ2-1): DVKVTQSSRYLVKRTGEKVFLECVQDMDHENMFWYRQDPGLGLRLIYFSYDVKMKEKGDIPEGYSVSREKKERFSLILESASTNQTSMYLCASSSRGLALNNEQFFGPGTRLTVL.

The chain uses TRBV6-4 and TRBJ1-2; possible D gene TRBD1, 5 bases. The germline CDR1 and CDR2 sequences are MRHNA and SNTAGT. The CDR3 length is 18 residues. V lost 5 bases to trimming and J lost 1 base, with 23 bases between them. The chain's CDR3 is CASSRKDGRGPNNYGYTF. The CDR3 DNA reads TGTGCCAGCAGTCGGAAAGACGGTAGGGGTCCCAATAACTATGGCTACACCTTC.

The chain carries TRBV29-1 and TRBJ2-3; no firm D call. The CDR3 spans 13 residues. The germline V gene encodes CDR1 SQVTM and CDR2 ANQGSEA. V lost 8 bases to trimming and J lost 2 bases, with 14 bases between them. The CDR3 region is CSLFITDTDTQYF. The CDR3 nucleotides are TGCAGCCTTTTCATAACAGACACAGATACGCAGTATTTT.

This clonotype appeared a single time. J is TRBJ2-7 and V is TRBV29-1; weak D call: TRBD2 (6 bases). With 5 bases removed from V and 3 bases from J, the gap between germline ends came to 20 bases. Germline loops: CDR1 SQVTM, CDR2 ANQGSEA. This CDR3 region has 15 residues. This CDR3 is CSVLGGAVGGYEQYF. The CDR3 DNA reads as TGCAGCGTTCTCGGCGGGGCAGTCGGAGGCTACGAGCAGTACTTC.